The 14 T cell receptor beta chains presented below share a single source sample, sequenced in a study of shared clonotypes between healthy human individuals. CD45RO-negative CD8 cells positively selected for CCR7 made up the naive population, which excluded terminally differentiated effector memory CD45RA+ cells. The repertoire was sequenced with immunoSEQ multiplex PCR; TCRdb's copy has only in-frame clones and lacks some. The table shows some 2.1 million clones, with about 95% occurring only once. Sequenced input: naive CD8+ T cells sorted from blood. The origin of the receptors is a man between 18 and 29 years old in good health.

The rearrangement links TRBV19 to TRBJ2-7; 7 nucleotides match TRBD1. CDR3 length equals 15 residues. Per the germline V gene, CDR1 is LNHDA and CDR2 is SQIVND (reference sequence). The V gene end was trimmed by 0 bases and the J gene end by 6 bases; junction bases not matched to a gene: 8. The CDR3 loop is CASSIDDGRGSEQYF. CDR3 in DNA: TGTGCCAGTAGTATAGACGATGGCAGGGGGAGCGAGCAGTACTTC.

CDR3 sequence (DNA): TGCGCCAGCAGCCAAGATGGCGGGGGTGGCTATGGCTACACCTTC. Its protein is CASSQDGGGGYGYTF. V usage is TRBV4-1 and J usage is TRBJ1-2; TRBD1 is a possible D gene (5 bases). The CDR3 sequence is 15 residues long. Between the trimmed V and J ends, which lost 0 bases and 4 bases, there was a span of 12 bases. Germline CDR1 is MGHRA and CDR2 is YSYEKL.

The V and J genes are TRBV4-1 and TRBJ2-5; 8 bases are shared with TRBD1. The CDR3 is made up of 15 amino acids. The germline CDR1 and CDR2 sequences are MGHRA and YSYEKL. The V gene end was trimmed by 3 bases and the J gene end by 3 bases; junction bases not matched to a gene: 6. CDR3 protein: CASSQATGGEETQYF. The CDR3, as DNA: TGCGCCAGCAGCCAGGCCACAGGGGGAGAAGAGACCCAGTACTTC.

The rearrangement joins TRBV6-5 to TRBJ2-1; 9 nucleotides match TRBD2. Germline CDR1 is MNHEY and CDR2 is SVGAGI. V shed 6 bases, J shed 3 bases, and the junction held 6 bases outside the gene matches. There are 15 residues in the CDR3. The CDR3 spells CASSLLAGNYNEQFF. CDR3 coding DNA: TGTGCCAGCAGCCTCCTAGCGGGGAACTACAATGAGCAGTTCTTC.

The CDR3 coding sequence is TGCAGCGTCCAACAGGGTGACTATGGCTACACCTTC. Translating it yields CSVQQGDYGYTF. This chain uses TRBV29-1 with TRBJ1-2; D might be TRBD1 (6 bases). This CDR3 spans 12 amino acids. The germline V gene encodes CDR1 SQVTM and CDR2 ANQGSEA. The V gene lost 6 bases and the J gene lost 3 bases, with 11 bases spanning the gap.

The chain uses TRBV7-2 and TRBJ2-7; 10 bases line up with TRBD1. Germline CDR1 SGHTA, CDR2 FQGNSA. The CDR3 runs to 19 residues. Losses at the gene ends were 5 bases for V and 3 bases for J; bases not matched to a gene: 19. CDR3 nucleotide sequence: TGTGCCAGCAGCCTATTGTTCTCAAAAACGGGACAGGGGAACTACGAGCAGTACTTC. Translated: CASSLLFSKTGQGNYEQYF.

A single count supports this clone. Other DNA sequences of this sample code for an identical CDR3. The chain couples TRBV9 to TRBJ2-5; 15 nucleotides align to TRBD2. The ends lost 2 bases at V and 5 bases at J; junction bases unmatched: 4. CDR3 size: 16 residues. In germline, CDR1 is SGDLS, CDR2 YYNGEE. DNA of the CDR3: TGTGCCAGCAGCGTGGGACTAGCGGGAGGTTTGGAGACCCAGTACTTC. It yields the protein CASSVGLAGGLETQYF.

The chain links TRBV14 to TRBJ1-1; 10 bases agree with TRBD1. V trimming: 3 bases; J trimming: 4 bases; junction bases outside the gene matches: 8. Germline V gene sequence: CDR1 SGHDN, CDR2 FVKESK. The CDR3 covers 16 residues. DNA for the CDR3: TGTGCCAGCAGCCAGGATCCGGGACAGGGGTTCACTGAAGCTTTCTTT. Residues: CASSQDPGQGFTEAFF. The full variable domain, in which reference TRBV14 and TRBJ1-1 provide the parts outside the CDR3, is EAGVTQFPSHSVIEKGQTVTLRCDPISGHDNLYWYRRVMGKEIKFLLHFVKESKQDESGMPNNRFLAERTGGTYSTLKVQPAELEDSGVYFCASSQDPGQGFTEAFFGQGTRLTVV.

V usage is TRBV10-3 and J usage is TRBJ2-1; 7 bases are a match to TRBD2. Trimming cost V 8 bases and J 3 bases; bases outside gene matches: 4. From germline, CDR1 is ENHRY and CDR2 SYGVKD. This CDR3 region has 13 residues. The CDR3 here is CAIRGENYNEQFF. The CDR3 nucleotides are TGTGCCATCCGGGGGGAAAACTACAATGAGCAGTTCTTC.

V gene TRBV5-1 combines with J gene TRBJ1-1, with TRBD1 as a possible D gene (6 bases). The CDR3 contains 13 residues. V gave up 3 bases and J gave up 8 bases, with 14 bases separating them. Germline V gene lookup returns CDR1 SGHRS and CDR2 YFSETQ. The DNA for the CDR3 is TGCGCCAGCAGCTATGGACAGCCGGCGGAAGCTTTCTTT. Translation: CASSYGQPAEAFF.

The chain links TRBV7-9 to TRBJ2-1, with no clear D. This CDR3 has 15 amino acids. With 6 bases removed from V and 0 bases from J, the gap between germline ends came to 12 bases. CDR1 and CDR2 from the germline V gene are SEHNR and FQNEAQ (reference sequence). The CDR3 loop reads CASSEPLSSYNEQFF. As DNA, the CDR3 is TGTGCCAGCAGTGAGCCGCTAAGCTCCTACAATGAGCAGTTCTTC.

This chain uses TRBV28 with TRBJ2-1; D is uncertain. Trimming cost V 0 bases and J 3 bases, with 3 bases left between them. CDR1 is MDHEN and CDR2 is SYDVKM in the germline V gene. The CDR3 is 13 residues long. For the CDR3, the DNA is TGTGCCAGCAGTTTATGGGACTACAATGAGCAGTTCTTC. Translated, it gives CASSLWDYNEQFF.

Worth noting for this clone: At one end the junction does not follow the germline gene, possibly because of a read error. V and J are TRBV15 and TRBJ2-7; D uncertain. In germline, CDR1 is LNHNV, CDR2 YYDKDF (reference sequence). The CDR3 sequence is 12 residues long. CDR3 amino acids: CATSGDGYEQYF. CDR3 nucleotides: TGTGCCACCAGCGGAGACGGATACGAGCAGTACTTC.

A note on this clone: An end of the junction does not agree with germline; a read error may underlie this. This chain joins TRBV7-7 and TRBJ2-7; possibly TRBD1 for D (5 bases). CDR3 length: 14 residues. Germline V gene sequence: CDR1 SSHAT, CDR2 FNYEAQ (reference sequence). In DNA, the CDR3 is TGTGCTAGCAGCTTATCACAGGACTCCTACGAGCAGTACTTC. Translation: CASSLSQDSYEQYF.